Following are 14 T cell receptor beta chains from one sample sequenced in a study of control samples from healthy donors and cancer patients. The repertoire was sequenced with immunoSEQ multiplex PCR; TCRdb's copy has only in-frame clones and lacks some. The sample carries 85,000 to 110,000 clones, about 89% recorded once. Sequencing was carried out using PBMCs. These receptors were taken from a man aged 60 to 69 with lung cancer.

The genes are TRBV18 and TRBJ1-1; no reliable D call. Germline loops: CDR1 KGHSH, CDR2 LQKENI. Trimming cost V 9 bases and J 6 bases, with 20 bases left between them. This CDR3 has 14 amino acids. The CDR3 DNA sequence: TGTGCCAGTCAAGCCGGACTTAGAGTTGCTGAAGCTTTCTTT. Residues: CASQAGLRVAEAFF. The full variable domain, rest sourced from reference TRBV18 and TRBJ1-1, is NAGVMQNPRHLVRRRGQEARLRCSPMKGHSHVYWYRQLPEEGLKFMVYLQKENIIDESGMPKERFSAEFPKEGPSILRIQQVVRGDSAAYFCASQAGLRVAEAFFGQGTRLTVV.

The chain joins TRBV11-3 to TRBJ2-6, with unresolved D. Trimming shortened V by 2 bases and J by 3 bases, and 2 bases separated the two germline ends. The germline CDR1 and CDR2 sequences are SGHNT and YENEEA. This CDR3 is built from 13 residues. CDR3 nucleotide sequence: TGTGCCAGCAGCTTACATGGGGCCAACGTCCTGACTTTC. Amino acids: CASSLHGANVLTF.

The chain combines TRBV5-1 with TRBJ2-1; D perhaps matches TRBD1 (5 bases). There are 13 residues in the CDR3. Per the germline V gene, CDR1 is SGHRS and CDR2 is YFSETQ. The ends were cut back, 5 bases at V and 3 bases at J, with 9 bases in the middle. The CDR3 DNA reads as TGCGCCAGCAGATTGACAGTCTACAATGAGCAGTTCTTC. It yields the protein CASRLTVYNEQFF.

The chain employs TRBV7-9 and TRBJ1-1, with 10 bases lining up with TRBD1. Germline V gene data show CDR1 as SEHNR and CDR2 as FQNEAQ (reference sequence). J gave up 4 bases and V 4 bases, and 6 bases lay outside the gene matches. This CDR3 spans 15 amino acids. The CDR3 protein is CASSSRTGGSTEAFF. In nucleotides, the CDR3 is TGTGCCAGCAGCTCCCGGACAGGGGGGAGCACTGAAGCTTTCTTT.

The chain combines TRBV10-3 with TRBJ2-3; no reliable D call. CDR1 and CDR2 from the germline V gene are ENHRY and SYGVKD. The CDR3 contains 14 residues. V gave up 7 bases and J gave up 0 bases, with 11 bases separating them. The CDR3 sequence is CAIKETSSTDTQYF. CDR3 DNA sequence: TGTGCCATCAAGGAGACCTCTAGCACAGATACGCAGTATTTT.

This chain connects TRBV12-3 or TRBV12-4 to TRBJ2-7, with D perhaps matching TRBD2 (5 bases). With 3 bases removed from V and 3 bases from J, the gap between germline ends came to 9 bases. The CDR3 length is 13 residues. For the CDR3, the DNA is TGTGCCAGCAGTTTTACCGCGGGCTACGAGCAGTACTTC. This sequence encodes CASSFTAGYEQYF.

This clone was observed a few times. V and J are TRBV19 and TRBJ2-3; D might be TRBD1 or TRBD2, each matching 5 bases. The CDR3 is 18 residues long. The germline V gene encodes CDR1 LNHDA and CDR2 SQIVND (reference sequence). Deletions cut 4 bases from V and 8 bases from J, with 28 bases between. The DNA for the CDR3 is TGTGCCAGTAGTACGCTTTCCGCCGGGACCCAGGTTGATGGTACGCAGTATTTT. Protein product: CASSTLSAGTQVDGTQYF.

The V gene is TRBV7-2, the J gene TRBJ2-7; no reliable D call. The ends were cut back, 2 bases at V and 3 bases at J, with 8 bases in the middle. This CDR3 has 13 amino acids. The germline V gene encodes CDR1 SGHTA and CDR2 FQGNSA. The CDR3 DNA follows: TGTGCCAGCAGCTTACAGGCGAGCTACGAGCAGTACGTC. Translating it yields CASSLQASYEQYV.

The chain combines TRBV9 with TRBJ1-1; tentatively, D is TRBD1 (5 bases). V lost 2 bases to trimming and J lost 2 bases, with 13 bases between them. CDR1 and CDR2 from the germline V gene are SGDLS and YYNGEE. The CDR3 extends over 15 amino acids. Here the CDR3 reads CASSVIPGPNTEAFF. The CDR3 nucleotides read TGTGCCAGCAGCGTGATACCGGGACCCAACACTGAAGCTTTCTTT.

The chain's CDR3 is CASSPNRGAGETQYF. The CDR3 DNA reads as TGTGCCAGCAGTCCCAACAGGGGGGCGGGAGAGACCCAGTACTTC. The chain joins TRBV6-5 to TRBJ2-5; 8 positions match TRBD1. There are 15 residues in the CDR3. CDR1 and CDR2 from the germline V gene are MNHEY and SVGAGI. V lost 5 bases, J lost 4 bases, and 9 bases stayed unmatched.

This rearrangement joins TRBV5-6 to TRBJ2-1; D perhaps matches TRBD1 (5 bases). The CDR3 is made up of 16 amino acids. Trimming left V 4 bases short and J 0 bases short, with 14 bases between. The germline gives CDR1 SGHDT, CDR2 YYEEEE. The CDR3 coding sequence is TGTGCCAGCAGCGTAGGGGTCCTCGCCTCCTACAATGAGCAGTTCTTC. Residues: CASSVGVLASYNEQFF.

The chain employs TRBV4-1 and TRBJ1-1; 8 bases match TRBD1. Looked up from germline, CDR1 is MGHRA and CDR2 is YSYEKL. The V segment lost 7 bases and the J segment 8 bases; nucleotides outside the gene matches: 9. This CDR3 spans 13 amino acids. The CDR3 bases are TGCGCCAGCAACCTGGACAGGGACAAGGAAGCTTTCTTT. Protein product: CASNLDRDKEAFF.

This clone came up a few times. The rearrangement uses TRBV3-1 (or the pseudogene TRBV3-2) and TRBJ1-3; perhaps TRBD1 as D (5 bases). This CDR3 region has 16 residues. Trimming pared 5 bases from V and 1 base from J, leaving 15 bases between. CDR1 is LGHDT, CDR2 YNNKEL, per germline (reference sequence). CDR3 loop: CASSARDDGSGNTIYF. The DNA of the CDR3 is TGTGCCAGCAGCGCGCGGGACGACGGATCTGGAAACACCATATATTTT.

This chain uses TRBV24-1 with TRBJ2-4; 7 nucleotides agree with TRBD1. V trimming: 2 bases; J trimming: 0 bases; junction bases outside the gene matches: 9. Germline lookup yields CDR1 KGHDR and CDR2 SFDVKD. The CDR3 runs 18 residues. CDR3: CATSDSPGTELAKNIQYF. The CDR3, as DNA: TGTGCCACCAGTGATTCCCCCGGGACAGAACTAGCCAAAAACATTCAGTACTTC.